The next 19 T cell receptor beta chains were all read from a single sample in a study of blood T cell repertoires in COVID-19. Data came from immunoSEQ multiplex PCR; TCRdb stores just in-frame clones and leaves some out. The data hold about 330,000 clones, with about four fifths observed a single time. The sequenced material came from peripheral blood. Receptors were obtained from a woman in her forties or fifties with acute or convalescent COVID-19.

V and J are TRBV5-1 and TRBJ2-7; D may be TRBD2 (5 bases). In germline, CDR1 is SGHRS, CDR2 YFSETQ. V was clipped by 2 bases and J by 4 bases, with 13 bases between them. There are 14 residues in the CDR3. CDR3 sequence: CASSFDGSGYEQYF. CDR3 nucleotide sequence: TGCGCCAGCAGCTTCGACGGGTCGGGATACGAGCAGTACTTC.

This chain joins TRBV29-1 and TRBJ2-7; 7 bases line up with TRBD1. The CDR3 has 13 amino acids. CDR1 SQVTM and CDR2 ANQGSEA come from the germline V gene. V dropped 6 bases and J dropped 2; count of bases not matched to a gene: 7. CDR3 nucleotides: TGCAGCGTCACCCGGGACAGCACCTACGAGCAGTACTTC. Its translation is CSVTRDSTYEQYF.

CDR3 DNA: TGTGCCAGCAGTGTCCAGGGAAACACCGGGGAGCTGTTTTTT. Amino acid sequence: CASSVQGNTGELFF. V usage is TRBV2 and J usage is TRBJ2-2, with a tentative D call TRBD1 (5 bases). The germline gives CDR1 SNHLY, CDR2 FYNNEI. Deletions cut 4 bases from V and 2 bases from J, with 8 bases between. CDR3 length: 14 residues.

This sequence joins TRBV10-1 and TRBJ2-3; tentatively, D is TRBD2 (7 bases). Trimming took off 3 bases at V and 4 bases at J, with 14 bases between the two ends. Looked up from germline, CDR1 is WNHNN and CDR2 is SYGVQD (reference sequence). The CDR3 is 15 residues long. This CDR3 reads CASSESRGAPDTQYF. CDR3 in DNA: TGCGCCAGCAGTGAATCTCGGGGGGCCCCAGATACGCAGTATTTT.

This chain joins TRBV7-2 and TRBJ2-1; 9 positions agree with TRBD2. The CDR3 is 14 residues long. The V segment lost 3 bases and the J segment 6 bases; nucleotides outside the gene matches: 3. The germline V gene encodes CDR1 SGHTA and CDR2 FQGNSA. The CDR3 DNA reads TGTGCCAGCAGCTTTCTAGCGGGGCCCAATGAGCAGTTCTTC. Encoded protein: CASSFLAGPNEQFF.

The sample holds one count of this clone. The chain combines TRBV5-1 with TRBJ2-7; possibly TRBD1 for D (6 bases). Germline CDR1 SGHRS, CDR2 YFSETQ. The CDR3 consists of 13 residues. Trimming cost V 4 bases and J 3 bases, with 11 bases left between them. The CDR3 is CASSQARGYEQYF. CDR3 nucleotides: TGCGCCAGCAGCCAGGCCAGGGGCTACGAGCAGTACTTC.

V gene TRBV5-1 combines with J gene TRBJ2-5, with a weak D call TRBD1 (6 bases). CDR1 and CDR2 (germline): SGHRS, YFSETQ. V dropped 4 bases and J dropped 2 bases, with 9 bases sitting between them. The CDR3 consists of 13 residues. The chain's CDR3 is CASSPDSQETQYF. CDR3 nucleotides: TGCGCCAGCAGCCCGGACAGTCAAGAGACCCAGTACTTC.

This clone appeared a few times. The CDR3 is CATPAVGQNSGANVLTF. CDR3 DNA sequence: TGCGCCACCCCGGCGGTGGGGCAGAACTCTGGGGCCAACGTCCTGACTTTC. The chain is built from TRBV10-2 and TRBJ2-6; D perhaps matches TRBD1 (5 bases). The CDR3 has 17 amino acids. Germline CDR1 WSHSY, CDR2 SAAADI. V shed 10 bases and J shed 0 bases, with 19 bases lying between them.

This chain connects TRBV9 to TRBJ1-6; D possibly corresponds to TRBD1 (5 bases). V lost 8 bases and J lost 0, with 18 bases in between. The CDR3 sequence is 17 residues long. Germline assignment: CDR1 SGDLS and CDR2 YYNGEE. The CDR3, as DNA: TGTGCCAGTTCAGGGTCCCACCAAAGCTCCTATAATTCACCCCTCCACTTT. Translating it yields CASSGSHQSSYNSPLHF.

The rearrangement links TRBV3-1 (or the pseudogene TRBV3-2) to TRBJ2-5; D may be TRBD2 (6 bases). The CDR3 extends over 14 amino acids. Germline assignment: CDR1 LGHDT and CDR2 YNNKEL (reference sequence). Trimming took 4 bases from V and 3 from J, leaving 12 bases between them. CDR3 nucleotides: TGTGCCAGCAGCCCCCAGGAGGGTAAAGAGACCCAGTACTTC. It encodes CASSPQEGKETQYF.

J is TRBJ2-2 and V is TRBV2; D gene uncertain. In germline, CDR1 is SNHLY, CDR2 FYNNEI. V was clipped by 5 bases and J by 6 bases, with 7 bases between them. This CDR3 comprises 12 residues. CDR3 DNA: TGTGCCAGCAGTTTAGAGGCCGGGGAGCTGTTTTTT. Translating it yields CASSLEAGELFF.

This clone was counted once. The chain links TRBV10-1 to TRBJ2-5, with 9 bases aligning to TRBD1. This CDR3 contains 15 residues. Germline-derived CDR1 and CDR2 are WNHNN and SYGVQD (reference sequence). Trimming at V came to 2 bases and at J to 2 bases, leaving 3 bases not matched to a gene. The CDR3 loop reads CASSEGQGTQETQYF. The CDR3 DNA reads as TGCGCCAGCAGTGAGGGACAGGGGACTCAAGAGACCCAGTACTTC.

Comments on this clone: Other DNA sequences in the same sample also yield this CDR3. V is TRBV5-4 and J is TRBJ1-2; D is unclear. There are 13 residues in the CDR3. Germline values: CDR1 SGHNT, CDR2 YYREEE (reference sequence). The V and J ends lost 0 bases and 2 bases respectively, with 5 bases between them. CDR3 region: CASSLDSNYGYTF. Here the CDR3 DNA reads TGTGCCAGCAGCTTGGACTCCAACTATGGCTACACCTTC.

The chain has TRBV30 and TRBJ2-7; TRBD1 matches 7 bases. The J segment lost 0 bases and the V segment lost 4 bases, leaving 3 bases of the junction unmatched. The V gene's germline CDR1 is GTSNPN and CDR2 SVGIG (reference sequence). CDR3 length: 13 residues. This chain's CDR3 is CAWIGGASYEQYF. The CDR3 nucleotides are TGTGCCTGGATAGGGGGCGCCTCCTACGAGCAGTACTTC.

The sample holds many counts of this clone. CDR3 in DNA: TGTGCCTGGAATACAGACTCCTATAATTCACCCCTCCACTTT. Its protein is CAWNTDSYNSPLHF. V and J are TRBV30 and TRBJ1-6; D is undetermined. The germline V gene has CDR1 GTSNPN and CDR2 SVGIG (reference sequence). The ends were cut back, 4 bases at V and 0 bases at J, with 7 bases in the middle. This CDR3 has 14 amino acids.

This clone has just a few counts. V is TRBV7-9 and J is TRBJ2-7, with D possibly TRBD1 on 5 matching bases. The length of the CDR3 is 12 residues. Germline values: CDR1 SEHNR, CDR2 FQNEAQ (reference sequence). Trimming pared 1 base from V and 6 bases from J, leaving 7 bases between. The CDR3 DNA reads as TGTGCCAGCAGCTTAGGAAGGGGCGAGCAGTACTTC. Translation gives CASSLGRGEQYF.

The chain couples TRBV12-5 to TRBJ1-2; D call uncertain. Looked up from germline, CDR1 is LGHNT and CDR2 is FRNRAP. This CDR3 comprises 12 residues. Trimming cost V 6 bases and J 1 base, with 6 bases left between them. DNA of the CDR3: TGTGCTAGTGGGACACTTAACTATGGCTACACCTTC. This gives the protein CASGTLNYGYTF.

As regards this clone: Different DNA sequences within this sample yield the same CDR3. The genes are TRBV5-1 and TRBJ2-5; TRBD1 matches 11 bases. Germline trimming cut 0 bases from V and 5 bases from J; bases unmatched to any gene: 6. The CDR3 extends over 16 amino acids. CDR1 is SGHRS, CDR2 YFSETQ, per germline. For the CDR3, the DNA is TGCGCCAGCAGCTTGGCCGGACAGGGGGCCGGGGAGACCCAGTACTTC. This sequence encodes CASSLAGQGAGETQYF.

The CDR3 bases are TGCAGCGTTGATTCGCCCTTAGCGGGGGGCTACAATGAGCAGTTCTTC. Its protein is CSVDSPLAGGYNEQFF. The chain links TRBV29-1 to TRBJ2-1; 10 positions agree with TRBD2. Trimming cost V 3 bases and J 3 bases; bases outside gene matches: 8. Germline V lookup: CDR1 SQVTM, CDR2 ANQGSEA. The CDR3 is 16 residues long.